A single sample is the source of the 31 T cell receptor beta chains below, sequenced in a study of blood T cells in healthy people across ages. Primed by a sample-barcoded 5' primer and a J-beta primer mix, a second PCR proceeded for roughly 6 to 12 cycles. TCRdb re-analysed the 5' RACE reads in MiXCR, keeping a single row per CDR3 protein. The profile shows 2 million or so distinct CDR3 sequences, roughly 49% of them singletons. Sequencing was performed on blood. Receptors originate from a woman between 40 and 50 years old in good health.

The V call is TRBV15, the J call TRBJ2-1, with 8 bases fitting TRBD2. The V and J ends lost 3 bases and 6 bases, in that order; junction bases with no gene match: 4. This CDR3 spans 14 amino acids. Germline CDR1 LNHNV, CDR2 YYDKDF (reference sequence). CDR3 sequence (DNA): TGTGCCACCAGCAGGGGGGGGACTAGCAATGAGCAGTTCTTC. Residues: CATSRGGTSNEQFF.

The chain carries TRBV20-1 and TRBJ2-3; 8 bases are shared with TRBD2. Germline CDR1 and CDR2: DFQATT and SNEGSKA (reference sequence). The V and J ends lost 5 bases and 14 bases, in that order; junction bases with no gene match: 9. There are 11 residues in the CDR3. CDR3 residues: CSARTGGRMYF. The CDR3 nucleotides are TGCAGTGCTCGAACGGGGGGGAGGATGTATTTT.

V and J are TRBV4-2 and TRBJ2-4, with D perhaps TRBD1 (7 bases). The DNA matches TRBJ2-7 better at its end, which makes the J call doubtful. Germline V gene lookup returns CDR1 LGHNA and CDR2 YNFKEQ. CDR3 length: 15 amino acids. This CDR3 reads CASSQAGGRASEQYF. In nucleotides, the CDR3 is TGTGCCAGCAGCCAAGCAGGGGGGCGCGCCTCCGAGCAGTACTTC.

The gene calls are TRBV5-5 and TRBJ1-2, with D unresolved. The CDR3 contains 18 residues. Germline V gives CDR1 SGHKS, CDR2 YYEKEE (reference sequence). With 2 bases removed from V and 4 bases from J, the gap between germline ends came to 24 bases. The CDR3 nucleotides read TGTGCCAGCAGCTTCAGAGCCCCGCTAGAGTCTCGTGGCTATGGCTACACCTTC. This sequence encodes CASSFRAPLESRGYGYTF.

The V call is TRBV14, the J call TRBJ1-2; D possibly corresponds to TRBD1 (5 bases). The CDR3 consists of 19 residues. V lost 2 bases and J 1 base, leaving 23 bases between the germline ends. The germline V gene encodes CDR1 SGHDN and CDR2 FVKESK. The CDR3 DNA follows: TGTGCCAGCAGCCAAAGAACAAGTTATTGGGGACGGCTTAACTATGGCTACACCTTC. Translated: CASSQRTSYWGRLNYGYTF.

This clonotype was seen more than once but under ten times. The chain couples TRBV2 to TRBJ2-4; D perhaps matches TRBD2 (7 bases). V lost 4 bases, J lost 0 bases, and 16 bases lay in between. The germline V gene has CDR1 SNHLY and CDR2 FYNNEI. This CDR3 has 17 residues. The CDR3 DNA reads TGTGCCAGCAGTGGAGGGGGGGGCCCAATAGCCAAAAACATTCAGTACTTC. It yields the protein CASSGGGGPIAKNIQYF.

This chain uses TRBV6-1 with TRBJ1-1; 7 nucleotides align to TRBD1. Trimming took 6 bases from V and 11 from J; bases not matched to a gene: 9. The CDR3 totals 12 residues. CDR1 is MNHNS and CDR2 is SASEGT in the germline V gene. In DNA, the CDR3 is TGTGCCAGCAGCGCGGGACAGCCTAGTGCTTTCTTT. This sequence encodes CASSAGQPSAFF.

Worth noting for this clonotype: A single base separates this from a much larger clone, so it may be a read error. The V gene is TRBV9, the J gene TRBJ2-7; a possible D gene is TRBD1 (8 bases). From germline, CDR1 is SGDLS and CDR2 YYNGEE. This CDR3 contains 14 residues. Trimming cost V 2 bases and J 7 bases, with 16 bases left between them. The CDR3 DNA sequence: TGTGCCAGCAGCGTTTACAGGGGGAGGGATGAGCAGTACTTC. Amino acids: CASSVYRGRDEQYF.

There are a few counts of this clonotype. The V call is TRBV20-1, the J call TRBJ2-7; no clear D. Trimming shortened V by 3 bases and J by 5 bases, and 8 bases separated the two germline ends. Germline CDR1 is DFQATT and CDR2 is SNEGSKA (reference sequence). CDR3 size: 11 residues. CDR3 sequence: CSASGRNEQYF. The CDR3 bases are TGCAGTGCTAGCGGCAGGAACGAGCAGTACTTC.

As regards this clonotype: The junction departs from the called germline gene at one end, perhaps through a read error. The chain is built from TRBV7-9 and TRBJ2-5, with TRBD1 matching over 9 bases. The CDR3 is 15 residues long. The germline V gene has CDR1 SEHNR and CDR2 FQNEAQ (reference sequence). CDR3 in amino acids: CASGLGDRAQETQYF. As DNA, the CDR3 is TGTGCCAGCGGCTTAGGGGACAGGGCCCAGGAGACCCAGTACTTC.

The chain uses TRBV4-2 and TRBJ2-7; weak D call: TRBD1 (6 bases). From germline, CDR1 is LGHNA and CDR2 YNFKEQ. The V gene lost 8 bases and the J gene lost 0 bases, with 14 bases spanning the gap. The CDR3 has 14 residues. CDR3 protein: CASGATGGSYEQYF. CDR3 coding DNA: TGTGCCAGCGGCGCGACAGGAGGCTCCTACGAGCAGTACTTC.

The table lists this clonotype with a few counts. The chain combines TRBV12-3 or TRBV12-4 with TRBJ2-5; TRBD1 matches at 11 bases. The CDR3 loop spans 14 amino acids. The V segment lost 5 bases and the J segment 5 bases; nucleotides outside the gene matches: 4. In DNA form, the CDR3 reads TGTGCCAGCAGTGAGAGGGACAGGGGGGAGACCCAGTACTTC. Protein sequence: CASSERDRGETQYF.

This clonotype was found a few times. The rearrangement uses TRBV21-1 and TRBJ2-7; the table's D call TRBD1 went unverified against the DNA. TRBV21-1 is a pseudogene segment. CDR3 length: 18 amino acids. CDR3 protein: CASSRTGLGAGSSYEQYF. CDR3 in DNA: TGTGCCAGCAGCAGAACTGGATTGGGGGCAGGGAGCTCCTACGAGCAGTACTTC.

This clonotype was detected once. J is TRBJ2-3 and V is TRBV4-2; TRBD1 matches 9 bases. Trimming took 1 base from V and 10 from J; bases not matched to a gene: 15. The germline gives CDR1 LGHNA, CDR2 YNFKEQ. The CDR3 is made up of 17 amino acids. The CDR3 loop reads CASSQARGQGSSSPQYF. CDR3 sequence (DNA): TGTGCCAGCAGCCAAGCTCGGGGACAGGGTAGCTCGTCGCCGCAGTATTTT.

This clonotype was found once. The DNA for the CDR3 is TGTGCCAGCAGCCTTCCCCAGGGTTATAACTATGGCTACACCTTC. Protein product: CASSLPQGYNYGYTF. The chain is built from TRBV7-2 and TRBJ1-2, with D possibly matching TRBD1 (5 bases). V was cut by 5 bases and J by 1 base, with 14 bases left in between. CDR1 and CDR2 from the germline V gene are SGHTA and FQGNSA. This CDR3 contains 15 residues.

V is TRBV14 and J is TRBJ1-2; a weak D match, TRBD1 (5 bases). The CDR3 is made up of 14 amino acids. Trimming removed 0 bases at V and 4 bases at J, with 9 bases between. Germline loops: CDR1 SGHDN, CDR2 FVKESK. CDR3: CASSQDRVAYGYTF. The CDR3 nucleotides read TGTGCCAGCAGCCAAGACAGGGTAGCCTATGGCTACACCTTC.

The sample holds a few counts of this clonotype. The gene calls are TRBV14 and TRBJ2-5; the D is unclear. Trimming took 0 bases from V and 5 from J, leaving 13 bases between them. CDR1 is SGHDN and CDR2 is FVKESK in the germline V gene. This CDR3 comprises 15 residues. The CDR3 sequence: CASSQDTGPRETQYF. CDR3 DNA: TGTGCCAGCAGCCAAGACACCGGACCGAGGGAGACCCAGTACTTC.

The genes are TRBV20-1 and TRBJ1-2; D call uncertain. V lost 3 bases and J lost 2, with 13 bases in between. CDR1 and CDR2 from the germline V gene are DFQATT and SNEGSKA (reference sequence). This CDR3 region has 14 residues. CDR3: CSARSTRANYGYTF. CDR3 in DNA: TGCAGTGCTAGGTCAACTCGAGCAAACTATGGCTACACCTTC.

This clonotype was detected a few times. CDR3 nucleotides: TGTGCCAGCAGCTTAGATTTGCGACAGGGGCTCCATGGCTACACCTTC. Its protein product is CASSLDLRQGLHGYTF. The chain joins TRBV7-2 to TRBJ1-2, with 8 bases fitting TRBD1. This CDR3 is built from 16 residues. The trim removed 1 base at V and 6 bases at J, leaving 10 bases unmatched. Germline CDR1 reads SGHTA; CDR2 reads FQGNSA.

This chain links TRBV28 with TRBJ1-4; 7 bases are a match to TRBD1. V gave up 8 bases and J gave up 4 bases; unmatched junction bases: 4. The germline gives CDR1 MDHEN, CDR2 SYDVKM. CDR3 size: 13 residues. CDR3 loop: CASLGQLNEKLFF. CDR3 in DNA: TGTGCCAGCCTGGGACAGCTTAATGAAAAACTGTTTTTT.

The chain recombines TRBV29-1 with TRBJ1-2, with TRBD1 matching over 9 bases. Germline loops: CDR1 SQVTM, CDR2 ANQGSEA. The CDR3 is made up of 15 amino acids. Unmatched junction bases numbered 3, after V lost 1 base and J lost 0 bases. Here the CDR3 reads CSVEVRQGANYGYTF. The CDR3 DNA sequence: TGCAGCGTTGAAGTCCGACAGGGGGCTAACTATGGCTACACCTTC.

This clonotype was observed a handful of times. Here the CDR3 reads CSAARTGGQETQYF. The CDR3 DNA sequence: TGCAGTGCCGCAAGGACAGGGGGCCAAGAGACCCAGTACTTC. This chain joins TRBV20-1 and TRBJ2-5; 10 nucleotides line up with TRBD1. From germline, CDR1 is DFQATT and CDR2 SNEGSKA (reference sequence). This CDR3 region has 14 residues. J was trimmed by 1 base and V by 6 bases; bases with no gene match: 5.

This clonotype has only one observation. This may stem from a read error, because a much larger clone lies one nucleotide away. The chain employs TRBV6-6 and TRBJ2-1, with D maybe TRBD1 (7 bases). The V gene lost 6 bases and the J gene lost 13 bases, with 19 bases spanning the gap. Germline V gene data show CDR1 as MNHNY and CDR2 as SVGAGI (reference sequence). The CDR3 is 13 amino acids. The CDR3 coding sequence is TGTGCCAGCAGACGACAGGGCGGGGAGACCCAGTTCTTC. It specifies CASRRQGGETQFF.

This clonotype has just a few counts. J is TRBJ2-7 and V is TRBV7-9; D uncertain. V gave up 3 bases and J gave up 8 bases, with 11 bases separating them. The CDR3 is made up of 12 amino acids. Germline CDR1 reads SEHNR; CDR2 reads FQNEAQ (reference sequence). In DNA, the CDR3 is TGTGCCAGCAGCTTCGGAAGCGATCAGCAGTACTTC. This codes for CASSFGSDQQYF.

This clonotype has just a few counts. V gene TRBV12-3 or TRBV12-4 combines with J gene TRBJ1-1; 9 bases align to TRBD1. The V and J ends lost 4 bases and 4 bases, in that order; junction bases with no gene match: 4. CDR3 length equals 14 residues. The CDR3 coding sequence is TGTGCCAGCAGTTCGACAGGGGGAGGCACTGAAGCTTTCTTT. Translated: CASSSTGGGTEAFF.

The genes are TRBV28 and TRBJ2-1; TRBD2 matches 7 bases. V lost 3 bases to trimming and J lost 14 bases; unmatched junction nucleotides: 4. The CDR3 is made up of 11 amino acids. The germline V gene has CDR1 MDHEN and CDR2 SYDVKM. CDR3 loop: CASSLWGGKFF. CDR3 nucleotides: TGTGCCAGCAGTTTGTGGGGGGGTAAGTTCTTC.

The gene calls are TRBV14 and TRBJ1-1, with D perhaps matching TRBD1 (6 bases). V was shortened by 2 bases and J by 6 bases, with 16 bases between the two germline ends. Germline values: CDR1 SGHDN, CDR2 FVKESK. The CDR3 runs to 15 residues. The CDR3 protein is CASSQSTGLFSEAFF. CDR3 bases: TGTGCCAGCAGCCAAAGCACAGGGCTTTTCTCTGAAGCTTTCTTT.

The DNA for the CDR3 is TGTGCCAGCGGGGAACAGGGACGAGTCTATGGCTACACCTTC. Its protein product is CASGEQGRVYGYTF. This chain joins TRBV28 and TRBJ1-2; TRBD1 might be the D (6 bases). The CDR3 runs 14 residues. The ends were cut back, 8 bases at V and 4 bases at J, with 17 bases in the middle. Per germline, CDR1 MDHEN and CDR2 SYDVKM.

This clonotype was seen a few times. V and J are TRBV5-1 and TRBJ2-1; 7 bases fit TRBD2. Germline V gene data show CDR1 as SGHRS and CDR2 as YFSETQ. With 1 base clipped from V and 5 bases from J, the junction kept 12 bases outside the gene matches. The CDR3 is 17 residues long. CDR3 sequence reads: CASSLMASNGGDNEQFF. The CDR3 region has the DNA TGCGCCAGCAGCTTGATGGCCTCCAATGGGGGGGACAATGAGCAGTTCTTC.

The V and J genes are TRBV4-1 and TRBJ1-1; D is unclear. The CDR3 sequence is 15 residues long. V was trimmed by 0 bases and J by 4 bases, leaving 12 bases between them. CDR1 and CDR2 from the germline V gene are MGHRA and YSYEKL. The CDR3 loop reads CASSQDRGGVTEAFF. The CDR3, as DNA: TGCGCCAGCAGCCAAGATCGGGGTGGGGTCACTGAAGCTTTCTTT.

V gene TRBV6-5 combines with J gene TRBJ2-1, with TRBD1 matching over 8 bases. In germline, CDR1 is MNHEY, CDR2 SVGAGI. With 6 bases clipped from V and 6 bases from J, the junction kept 4 bases outside the gene matches. The CDR3 loop spans 13 amino acids. CDR3: CASRDRVINEQFF. The CDR3 DNA sequence: TGTGCCAGCAGGGACAGGGTCATCAATGAGCAGTTCTTC.